This TCR beta chain emerged from a study of blood T cell repertoires in COVID-19. Study-level information: COVID-19 samples, acute and convalescent, were from the United States, Italy and Spain. Nucleic acid was either cDNA or gDNA, and it came from T cells, B-cell-depleted T cells, or PBMCs.

In the original analysis: Estimation of nucleated cell counts was performed using reference gene primer amplification. Libraries were prepared by immunoSEQ multiplex PCR; TCRdb keeps only in-frame clonotypes and omits some of them. Clone size and the V and J calls come from that table; the DNA yielded D and trimming. The sample lists 100,000 to 150,000 clones, about 88% occurring once. With 5 bases clipped from V and 3 bases from J, the junction kept 16 bases outside the gene matches. The germline V gene has CDR1 SQVTM and CDR2 ANQGSEA. The CDR3 is 16 amino acids. The TCR was taken from a woman aged 80 or over with acute or convalescent COVID-19. The V gene is TRBV29-1, the J gene TRBJ2-7; 7 nucleotides agree with TRBD1. The sample comprised peripheral blood. The CDR3 bases are TGCAGCGTTCTGAATAACAGGGGTAGGGTAAGCTACGAGCAGTACTTC. Its translation is CSVLNNRGRVSYEQYF.